The present T cell receptor beta chain was sequenced within a study of blood T cell repertoires in COVID-19 (dated by TCRdb to about 2020). Notes on the research overall: The collaborator samples originated in the United States, Italy and Spain and spanned the acute and convalescent phases of COVID-19. Subjects who had been exposed to COVID-19, were actively infected with it, or had recovered from it provided the deeply sampled blood TCRbeta repertoires that made up the dataset. Nearly every sample came with metadata listing a de-identified subject ID, COVID-19 status, age in years and sex. HLA class I and class II types, where available, came from metadata supplied by the sample provider rather than from assay-based typing. The repertoires were made available in a free public database intended to serve as a resource for research on the immune response to SARS-CoV-2. The samples were drawn from the first 160 participants of the ongoing ImmuneRACE study and from over a thousand subjects provided by 6 global collaborators. The prospective study material was composed of cDNA or gDNA derived from T cells, B-cell-depleted T cells, or PBMCs.

On the study overall, not on this receptor specifically: How much clinical and demographic metadata was included differed by source and by participant, and the metadata was provided uncurated.

Trimming at the junction amounts to 1 base on V and 1 base on J, and the germline ends lie 11 bases apart. Taken from cysteine to phenylalanine, the CDR3 has 16 residues. Only the CDR3 DNA stays, 48 bases, in frame from base 1. Based on the germline V gene (reference sequence), the CDR1 and CDR2 sequences are SGHNT and YYREEE. Points on this clone: Which antigen it targets is not known. Qualities for individual bases were not recorded, and no much larger clone is one base off.

TCRbeta CDR3 regions were amplified from genomic DNA by means of the immunoSEQ Assay, a bias-controlled multiplex PCR. Processing in the source paper ran as follows. The number of nucleated cells in each sample was estimated by amplification of reference gene primers within the assay. Sequence reads were collapsed and filtered to measure the absolute abundance of every unique TCRbeta CDR3 rearrangement. For each sample, productive Simpson clonality was calculated as the square root of Simpson's diversity index over productive rearrangements. TCRdb took over this immuneACCESS table, retaining in-frame rearrangements with V and J assigned. Such tables are incomplete; in checked studies, under half of the missing clones stem from an unresolved V gene, and the remainder is unexplained. The V and J calls and the clone size are those of that table, but D and trimming were determined from the DNA. In all, the sample holds approximately 240,000 clones, and approximately 90% of those were seen once. The ten largest make up about an eighth of the sample.

A second Seattle source provided samples from volunteer blood donors who had recovered from COVID-19. Collaborating institutions collected whole blood in K2EDTA tubes following their own protocols. For TCRbeta analysis, collaborator samples were shipped as frozen whole blood, as isolated PBMCs, or as DNA extracted from either sample type. The receptor chain draws on TRBV5-4 and TRBJ2-2; the best D guess is TRBD1, with 5 bases matching. The sequencing input was peripheral blood. The clonotype originates from a woman aged 18-30 years who had recovered from COVID-19. The nucleotides are TGTGCCAGCAGCTTGCTGGGGCGCAAGAACACCGGGGAGCTGTTTTTT. It translates to CASSLLGRKNTGELFF.